The TCR beta chain under discussion was sequenced for a study of technical replicates of blood from several donors. Produced via immunoSEQ multiplex PCR; TCRdb's table is partial and in-frame only. The table has 66,000 or so clones, roughly 97% seen once. Per the germline V gene, CDR1 is MNHNY and CDR2 is SVGAGI (reference sequence). CDR3 size: 14 residues. V was cut by 6 bases and J by 0 bases, with 11 bases left in between. The rearrangement joins TRBV6-6 to TRBJ1-1, with a weak D call TRBD1 (6 bases). This TCR derives from a human donor in good health. The sample consisted of T cells isolated from PBMCs. CDR3 sequence: CASSGTPMNTEAFF. In DNA form, the CDR3 reads TGTGCCAGCAGCGGGACACCCATGAACACTGAAGCTTTCTTT.